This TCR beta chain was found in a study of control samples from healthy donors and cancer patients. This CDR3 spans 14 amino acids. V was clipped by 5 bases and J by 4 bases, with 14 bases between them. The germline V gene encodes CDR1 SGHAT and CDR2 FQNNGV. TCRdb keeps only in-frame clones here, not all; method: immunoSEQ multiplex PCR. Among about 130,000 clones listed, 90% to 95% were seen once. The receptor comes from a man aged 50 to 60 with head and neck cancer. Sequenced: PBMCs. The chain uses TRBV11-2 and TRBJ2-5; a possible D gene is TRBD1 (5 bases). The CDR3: CASSRLQGVETQYF. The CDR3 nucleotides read TGTGCCAGCAGCCGCCTGCAGGGCGTAGAGACCCAGTACTTC.